Below are 22 T cell receptor beta chains sequenced from a single sample in a study of T cell responses to AZD1222 COVID-19 vaccine. Here immunoSEQ multiplex PCR was the method, and the copy in TCRdb shows in-frame clones only, minus some. The data hold about 180,000 clones, with 90% observed a single time. Sequenced material: peripheral blood, taken on day 0 of AZD1222 vaccination. Receptors were obtained from an adult in good health.

The CDR3 loop is CASSIGPLHRGINTEAFF. The CDR3 DNA reads as TGTGCCAGTAGTATAGGCCCCCTTCACAGGGGCATAAACACTGAAGCTTTCTTT. The chain employs TRBV19 and TRBJ1-1; 7 bases agree with TRBD1. The germline CDR1 and CDR2 sequences are LNHDA and SQIVND (reference sequence). This CDR3 has 18 amino acids. After removal of 1 base from V and 2 bases from J, the junction contained 13 bases not matched to a gene.

This clone appeared a single time. The CDR3 loop reads CASSLPGSYGYTF. CDR3 bases: TGTGCCAGCAGCTTACCCGGATCATATGGCTACACCTTC. V is TRBV7-2 and J is TRBJ1-2; unclear D gene. The ends were cut back, 2 bases at V and 5 bases at J, with 9 bases in the middle. CDR1 is SGHTA and CDR2 is FQGNSA in the germline V gene. The CDR3 extends over 13 amino acids. The full variable domain, completed using reference TRBV7-2 and TRBJ1-2, is GAGVSQSPSNKVTEKGKDVELRCDPISGHTALYWYRQSLGQGLEFLIYFQGNSAPDKSGLPSDRFSAERTGGSVSTLTIQRTQQEDSAVYLCASSLPGSYGYTFGSGTRLTVV.

The genes are TRBV7-8 and TRBJ2-2; TRBD1 aligns across 10 bases. This CDR3 is built from 15 residues. CDR1 is SGHVS, CDR2 FQNEAQ, per germline. The J segment lost 3 bases and the V segment lost 6 bases, leaving 4 bases of the junction unmatched. CDR3 coding DNA: TGTGCCAGCAGGACGGACAGGGGGGACACCGGGGAGCTGTTTTTT. Protein: CASRTDRGDTGELFF.

The V call is TRBV7-2, the J call TRBJ1-3; possibly TRBD1 for D (5 bases). Per the germline V gene, CDR1 is SGHTA and CDR2 is FQGNSA. This CDR3 comprises 16 residues. Trimming stripped 1 base from V and 5 bases from J, with 15 bases between. CDR3 sequence reads: CASSLEQGPVRNTIYF. CDR3 in DNA: TGTGCCAGCAGCTTAGAGCAGGGACCCGTTAGAAACACCATATATTTT.

The rearrangement uses TRBV5-6 and TRBJ1-2; D ambiguous. Germline lookup yields CDR1 SGHDT and CDR2 YYEEEE. The CDR3 covers 12 residues. V was trimmed by 0 bases and J by 8 bases, leaving 8 bases between them. In DNA, the CDR3 is TGTGCCAGCAGCTTGGGCGCTAGGGGCTACACCTTC. It encodes CASSLGARGYTF.

The chain couples TRBV6-2 or TRBV6-3 to TRBJ1-5; D ambiguous. Looked up from germline, CDR1 is MNHEY and CDR2 is SVGEGT. The CDR3 length is 14 residues. Trimming shortened V by 2 bases and J by 2 bases, and 7 bases separated the two germline ends. The DNA of the CDR3 is TGTGCCAGCAGTTACCGGGTTGGCAATCAGCCCCAGCATTTT. Encoded protein: CASSYRVGNQPQHF.

The J gene is TRBJ1-4, the V gene TRBV27; D unclear. The germline V gene has CDR1 MNHEY and CDR2 SMNVEV (reference sequence). The V gene lost 0 bases and the J gene lost 5 bases, with 10 bases spanning the gap. There are 15 residues in the CDR3. DNA of the CDR3: TGTGCCAGCAGTTTATCCCCTGTACCAAATGAAAAACTGTTTTTT. It yields the protein CASSLSPVPNEKLFF.

CDR3 region: CASSEYGGRAYGYTF. The CDR3 nucleotides are TGTGCCAGCAGTGAGTATGGGGGCAGAGCGTATGGCTACACCTTC. The chain is built from TRBV28 and TRBJ1-2; D is perhaps TRBD1 (6 bases). Germline V CDR1 and CDR2: MDHEN, SYDVKM. The CDR3 is 15 amino acids. The V gene lost 5 bases and the J gene lost 5 bases, with 18 bases spanning the gap.

The rearrangement uses TRBV28 and TRBJ1-1; no reliable D call. Looked up from germline, CDR1 is MDHEN and CDR2 is SYDVKM. CDR3 length: 16 residues. Trimming stripped 8 bases from V and 6 bases from J, with 25 bases between. CDR3 nucleotides: TGTGCCAGCTCACCTCCCCATCCAAGGGAGGTCGCTGAAGCTTTCTTT. The encoded protein is CASSPPHPREVAEAFF. Together with reference TRBV28 and TRBJ1-1, the CDR3 gives the full variable domain: DVKVTQSSRYLVKRTGEKVFLECVQDMDHENMFWYRQDPGLGLRLIYFSYDVKMKEKGDIPEGYSVSREKKERFSLILESASTNQTSMYLCASSPPHPREVAEAFFGQGTRLTVV.

This clone has just a few counts. The V gene is TRBV3-1 (or the pseudogene TRBV3-2), the J gene TRBJ2-1; no definite D call. V lost 1 base and J 8 bases, leaving 15 bases between the germline ends. The germline gives CDR1 LGHDT, CDR2 YNNKEL (reference sequence). The length of the CDR3 is 15 residues. The CDR3: CASSQGGTVFHEQFF. CDR3 in DNA: TGTGCCAGCAGCCAAGGGGGTACGGTCTTCCATGAGCAGTTCTTC.

The chain is built from TRBV19 and TRBJ1-6; 8 bases fit TRBD1. V was pared by 8 bases and J by 10 bases, with 7 bases of the junction left unmatched. This CDR3 is built from 13 residues. Germline V gene sequence: CDR1 LNHDA, CDR2 SQIVND (reference sequence). CDR3 nucleotides: TGTGCCAGTCGCCGACAGGGGCAATCACCCCTCCACTTT. This gives the protein CASRRQGQSPLHF. Supplemented by reference TRBV19 and TRBJ1-6, the full variable domain reads DGGITQSPKYLFRKEGQNVTLSCEQNLNHDAMYWYRQDPGQGLRLIYYSQIVNDFQKGDIAEGYSVSREKKESFPLTVTSAQKNPTAFYLCASRRQGQSPLHFGNGTRLTVT.

This clone was recorded once. The DNA for the CDR3 is TGTGCCAGCAGCTTAAATCCCACAGGGCAAGGGAATTCACCCCTCCACTTT. It codes for CASSLNPTGQGNSPLHF. V is TRBV7-2 and J is TRBJ1-6, with D maybe TRBD1 (6 bases). The CDR3 covers 17 residues. V lost 2 bases and J 7 bases, leaving 18 bases between the germline ends. Germline V gene sequence: CDR1 SGHTA, CDR2 FQGNSA. The whole variable domain, filled in from reference TRBV7-2 and TRBJ1-6, reads GAGVSQSPSNKVTEKGKDVELRCDPISGHTALYWYRQSLGQGLEFLIYFQGNSAPDKSGLPSDRFSAERTGGSVSTLTIQRTQQEDSAVYLCASSLNPTGQGNSPLHFGNGTRLTVT.

The J gene is TRBJ1-2, the V gene TRBV12-3 or TRBV12-4; TRBD1 aligns across 7 bases. The ends lost 5 bases at V and 12 bases at J; junction bases unmatched: 12. The CDR3 length is 13 residues. This chain's CDR3 is CASSPPGQPGHTF. For the CDR3, the DNA is TGTGCCAGCAGTCCACCGGGACAGCCGGGCCACACCTTC.

The chain couples TRBV28 to TRBJ1-6; D is possibly TRBD1 (5 bases). The CDR3 has 14 amino acids. Trimming took 5 bases from V and 9 from J, leaving 14 bases between them. The germline CDR1 and CDR2 sequences are MDHEN and SYDVKM. CDR3 nucleotide sequence: TGTGCCAGCAGTATAGACAGTTCAGGTTCACCCCTCCACTTT. Residues: CASSIDSSGSPLHF.

The chain links TRBV10-1 to TRBJ2-2, with a tentative D call TRBD2 (5 bases). V gave up 2 bases and J gave up 1 base, with 11 bases separating them. Germline V gene lookup returns CDR1 WNHNN and CDR2 SYGVQD (reference sequence). The CDR3 spans 16 residues. CDR3: CASSERRQENTGELFF. For the CDR3, the DNA is TGCGCCAGCAGTGAGAGGAGGCAGGAGAACACCGGGGAGCTGTTTTTT.

The chain links TRBV12-3 or TRBV12-4 to TRBJ1-2; D unclear. Trimming cost V 6 bases and J 7 bases, with 15 bases left between them. The CDR3 contains 13 residues. As DNA, the CDR3 is TGTGCCAGCAGACCCGACATTGGTAGTGGCTACACCTTC. This sequence encodes CASRPDIGSGYTF.

V usage is TRBV27 and J usage is TRBJ1-6, with 7 bases identical to TRBD1. From germline, CDR1 is MNHEY and CDR2 SMNVEV (reference sequence). The CDR3 length is 18 residues. V shed 2 bases, J shed 8 bases, and the junction held 15 bases outside the gene matches. CDR3 nucleotide sequence: TGTGCCAGCAGTTTAAAGAGTGCAAACAGGGGAGTGCATTCACCCCTCCACTTT. This gives the protein CASSLKSANRGVHSPLHF.

The table lists this clone with a count of one. The chain is built from TRBV28 and TRBJ1-1; the D gene is possibly TRBD1 (5 bases). Germline CDR1 MDHEN, CDR2 SYDVKM. Trimming stripped 6 bases from V and 0 bases from J, with 8 bases between. The CDR3 is 13 residues long. CDR3 residues: CASRRGMNTEAFF. In DNA, the CDR3 is TGTGCCAGCAGGAGGGGCATGAACACTGAAGCTTTCTTT.

The sample holds a few counts of this clone. The chain joins TRBV27 to TRBJ1-4; D is undetermined. The V and J ends lost 6 bases and 0 bases respectively, with 2 bases between them. Looked up from germline, CDR1 is MNHEY and CDR2 is SMNVEV (reference sequence). The CDR3 has 12 residues. CDR3 nucleotides: TGTGCCAGCAGAACAACTAATGAAAAACTGTTTTTT. The encoded protein is CASRTTNEKLFF.

Concerning this clone: In this CDR3 the conserved last residue, phenylalanine or tryptophan, is missing, so a read error is likely. This chain links TRBV9 with TRBJ1-2; no clear D. The CDR3 totals 12 residues. The V gene lost 4 bases and the J gene lost 8 bases, with 12 bases spanning the gap. CDR1 and CDR2 (germline): SGDLS, YYNGEE. CDR3 amino acids: CASSTQSRGYTL. DNA for the CDR3: TGTGCCAGCAGCACTCAAAGCCGGGGCTACACCCTC.

The gene calls are TRBV28 and TRBJ1-2, with D perhaps matching TRBD1 (6 bases). Germline loops: CDR1 MDHEN, CDR2 SYDVKM. V was trimmed by 5 bases and J by 0 bases, leaving 10 bases between them. CDR3 length: 14 amino acids. CDR3 nucleotide sequence: TGTGCCAGCAGTCATGGACAGACTAACTATGGCTACACCTTC. Encoded protein: CASSHGQTNYGYTF.

The CDR3 reads CASSQVRVRTTNYGYTF. The CDR3 region has the DNA TGCGCCAGCAGCCAAGTACGGGTGAGAACAACTAACTATGGCTACACCTTC. V is TRBV4-1 and J is TRBJ1-2; no definite D call. CDR3 length: 17 amino acids. Germline CDR1 and CDR2: MGHRA and YSYEKL. V was shortened by 1 base and J by 0 bases, with 15 bases between the two germline ends.